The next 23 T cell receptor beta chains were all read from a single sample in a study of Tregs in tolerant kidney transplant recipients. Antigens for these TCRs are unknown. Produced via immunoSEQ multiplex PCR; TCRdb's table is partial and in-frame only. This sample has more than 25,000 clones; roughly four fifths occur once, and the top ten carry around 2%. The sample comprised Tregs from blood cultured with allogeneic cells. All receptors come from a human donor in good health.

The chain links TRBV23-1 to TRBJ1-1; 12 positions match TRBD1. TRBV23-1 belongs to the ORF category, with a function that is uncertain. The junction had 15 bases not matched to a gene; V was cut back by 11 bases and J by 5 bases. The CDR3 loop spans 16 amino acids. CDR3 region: CAYPRDRGRGETEAFF. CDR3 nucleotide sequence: TGCGCCTATCCACGGGACAGGGGGCGCGGGGAAACTGAAGCTTTCTTT.

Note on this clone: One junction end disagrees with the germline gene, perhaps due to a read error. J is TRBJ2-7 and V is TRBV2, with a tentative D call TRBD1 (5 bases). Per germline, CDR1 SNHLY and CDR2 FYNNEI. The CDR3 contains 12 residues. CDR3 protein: CASSLDSYGQYF. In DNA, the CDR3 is TGTGCCAGCAGCTTAGACAGCTACGGGCAGTACTTC.

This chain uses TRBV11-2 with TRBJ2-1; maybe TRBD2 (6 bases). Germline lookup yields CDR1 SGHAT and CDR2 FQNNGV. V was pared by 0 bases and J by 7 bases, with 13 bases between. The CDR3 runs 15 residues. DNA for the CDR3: TGTGCCAGCAGCTTAGAGGGCCTTCGGGGGAATGAGCAGTTCTTC. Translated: CASSLEGLRGNEQFF.

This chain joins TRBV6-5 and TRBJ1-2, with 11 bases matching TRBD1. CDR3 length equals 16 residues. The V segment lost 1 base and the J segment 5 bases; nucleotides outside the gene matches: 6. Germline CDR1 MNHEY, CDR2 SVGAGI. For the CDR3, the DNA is TGTGCCAGCAGTTACTTAAGGACAGGGGGCGGGTATGGCTACACCTTC. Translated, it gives CASSYLRTGGGYGYTF.

The CDR3 region is CASSFGGGTGELFF. The CDR3 DNA reads as TGTGCCAGCAGCTTCGGGGGCGGCACCGGGGAGCTGTTTTTT. This rearrangement joins TRBV7-3 to TRBJ2-2; perhaps D is TRBD1 or TRBD2 (6 bases each). The CDR3 is 14 amino acids. The germline V gene has CDR1 SGHTA and CDR2 FQGTGA. V was cut by 3 bases and J by 4 bases, with 9 bases left in between.

The CDR3 region is CASRGVQGEQYF. DNA of the CDR3: TGCGCCAGCAGAGGAGTTCAGGGTGAGCAGTACTTC. The chain recombines TRBV10-1 with TRBJ2-7; TRBD1 might be the D (5 bases). The germline V and J ends were trimmed by 6 bases and 7 bases, with 13 bases remaining between them. Germline V gene sequence: CDR1 WNHNN, CDR2 SYGVQD (reference sequence). The CDR3 has 12 residues.

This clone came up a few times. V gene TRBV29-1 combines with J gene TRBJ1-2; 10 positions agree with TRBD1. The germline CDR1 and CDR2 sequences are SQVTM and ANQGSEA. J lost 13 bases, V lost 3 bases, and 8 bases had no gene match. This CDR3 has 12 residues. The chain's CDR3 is CSVDRDRGSATF. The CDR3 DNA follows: TGCAGCGTTGATAGGGACAGGGGTTCAGCCACCTTC.

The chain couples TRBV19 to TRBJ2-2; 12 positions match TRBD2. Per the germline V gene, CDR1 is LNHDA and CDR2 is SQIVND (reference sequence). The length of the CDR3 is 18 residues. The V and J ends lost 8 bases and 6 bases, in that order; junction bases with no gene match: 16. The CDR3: CASHPRTSGAGVSGELFF. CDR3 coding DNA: TGTGCCAGTCATCCAAGGACTAGCGGGGCTGGAGTATCCGGGGAGCTGTTTTTT.

CDR3: CASSWGGTKRSYEQYF. As DNA, the CDR3 is TGCGCCAGCAGCTGGGGCGGGACAAAACGTTCCTACGAGCAGTACTTC. The chain has TRBV5-1 and TRBJ2-7; either TRBD1 or TRBD2 may fit D (6 bases each). The CDR3 sequence is 16 residues long. The germline V and J ends were trimmed by 3 bases and 1 base, with 17 bases remaining between them. Germline V gene sequence: CDR1 SGHRS, CDR2 YFSETQ.

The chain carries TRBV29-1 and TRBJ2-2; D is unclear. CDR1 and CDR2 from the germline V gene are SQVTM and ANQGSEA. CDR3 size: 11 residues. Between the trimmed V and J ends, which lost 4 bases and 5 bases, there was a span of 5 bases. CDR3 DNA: TGCAGCGTTGCCATAACCGGGGAGCTGTTTTTT. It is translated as CSVAITGELFF.

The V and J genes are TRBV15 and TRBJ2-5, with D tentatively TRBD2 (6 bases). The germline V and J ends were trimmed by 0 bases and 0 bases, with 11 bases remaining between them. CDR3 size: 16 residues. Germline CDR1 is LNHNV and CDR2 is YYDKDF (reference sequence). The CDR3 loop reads CATSRDLGGYQETQYF. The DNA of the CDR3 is TGTGCCACCAGCAGAGATCTAGGAGGGTACCAAGAGACCCAGTACTTC. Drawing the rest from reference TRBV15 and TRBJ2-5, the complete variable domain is DAMVIQNPRYQVTQFGKPVTLSCSQTLNHNVMYWYQQKSSQAPKLLFHYYDKDFNNEADTPDNFQSRRPNTSFCFLDIRSPGLGDTAMYLCATSRDLGGYQETQYFGPGTRLLVL.

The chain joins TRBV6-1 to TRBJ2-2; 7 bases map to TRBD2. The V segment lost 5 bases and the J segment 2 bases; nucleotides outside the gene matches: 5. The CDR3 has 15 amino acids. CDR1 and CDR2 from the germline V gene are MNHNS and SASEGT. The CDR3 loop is CASSRLALNTGELFF. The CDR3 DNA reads TGTGCCAGCAGTAGACTAGCCCTCAACACCGGGGAGCTGTTTTTT.

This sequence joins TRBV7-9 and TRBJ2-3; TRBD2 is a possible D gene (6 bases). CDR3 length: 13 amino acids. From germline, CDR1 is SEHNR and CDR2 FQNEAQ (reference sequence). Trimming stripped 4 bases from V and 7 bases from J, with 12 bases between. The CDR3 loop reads CASSSLATYTQYF. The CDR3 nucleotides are TGTGCCAGCAGCTCGCTAGCGACTTATACGCAGTATTTT.

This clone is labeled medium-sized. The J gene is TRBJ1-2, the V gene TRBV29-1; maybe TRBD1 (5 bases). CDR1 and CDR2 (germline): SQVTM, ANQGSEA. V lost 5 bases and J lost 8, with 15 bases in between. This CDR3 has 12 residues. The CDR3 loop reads CSVQGAETGYTF. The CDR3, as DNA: TGCAGCGTTCAGGGAGCCGAGACCGGCTACACCTTC.

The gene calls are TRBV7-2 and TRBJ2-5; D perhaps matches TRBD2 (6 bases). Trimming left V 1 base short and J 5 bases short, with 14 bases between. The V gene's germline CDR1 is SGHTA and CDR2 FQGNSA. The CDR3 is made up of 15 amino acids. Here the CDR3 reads CASSLDGVSGETQYF. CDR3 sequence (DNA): TGTGCCAGCAGCTTAGATGGGGTTAGCGGCGAGACCCAGTACTTC.

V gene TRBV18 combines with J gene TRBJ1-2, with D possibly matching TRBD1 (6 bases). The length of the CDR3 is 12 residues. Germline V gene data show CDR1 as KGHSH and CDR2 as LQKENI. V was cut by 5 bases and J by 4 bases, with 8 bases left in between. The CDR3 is CASSGQFYGYTF. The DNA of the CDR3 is TGTGCCAGCTCAGGACAGTTCTATGGCTACACCTTC.

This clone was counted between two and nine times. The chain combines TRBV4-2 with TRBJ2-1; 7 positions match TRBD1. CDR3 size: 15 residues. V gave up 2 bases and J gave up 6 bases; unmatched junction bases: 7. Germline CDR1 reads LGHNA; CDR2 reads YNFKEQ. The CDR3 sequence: CASSQPANRGNEQFF. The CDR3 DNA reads TGTGCCAGCAGCCAACCAGCCAACAGGGGCAATGAGCAGTTCTTC.

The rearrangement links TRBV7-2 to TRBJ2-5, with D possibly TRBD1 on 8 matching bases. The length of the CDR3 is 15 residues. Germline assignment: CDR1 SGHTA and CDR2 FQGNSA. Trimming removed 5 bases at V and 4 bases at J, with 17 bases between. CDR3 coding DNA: TGTGCCAGCAGCCAGGGGGCGGGAGCTGGAGAGACCCAGTACTTC. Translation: CASSQGAGAGETQYF.

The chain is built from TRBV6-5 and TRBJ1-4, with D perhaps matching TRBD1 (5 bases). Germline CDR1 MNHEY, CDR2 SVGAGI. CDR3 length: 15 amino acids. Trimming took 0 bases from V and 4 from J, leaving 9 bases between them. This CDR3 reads CASSYSRGNNEKLFF. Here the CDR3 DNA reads TGTGCCAGCAGTTACTCGAGGGGAAATAATGAAAAACTGTTTTTT.

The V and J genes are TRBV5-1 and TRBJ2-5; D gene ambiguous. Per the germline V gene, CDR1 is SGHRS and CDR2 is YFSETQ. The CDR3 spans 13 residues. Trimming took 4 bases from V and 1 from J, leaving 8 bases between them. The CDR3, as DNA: TGCGCCAGCAGCCGGGCGGTCCAAGAGACCCAGTACTTC. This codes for CASSRAVQETQYF.

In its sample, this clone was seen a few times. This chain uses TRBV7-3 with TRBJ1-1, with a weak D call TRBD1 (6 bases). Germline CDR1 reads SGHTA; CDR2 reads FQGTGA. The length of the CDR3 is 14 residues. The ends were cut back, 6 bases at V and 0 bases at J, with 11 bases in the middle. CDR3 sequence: CASRPGDMNTEAFF. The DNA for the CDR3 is TGTGCCAGCAGACCAGGGGATATGAACACTGAAGCTTTCTTT.

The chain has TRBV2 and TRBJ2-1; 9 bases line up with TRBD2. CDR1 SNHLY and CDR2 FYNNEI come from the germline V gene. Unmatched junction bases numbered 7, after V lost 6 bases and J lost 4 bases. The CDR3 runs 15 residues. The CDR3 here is CASSPLAGLYNEQFF. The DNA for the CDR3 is TGTGCCAGCAGCCCTCTAGCGGGGTTATACAATGAGCAGTTCTTC.

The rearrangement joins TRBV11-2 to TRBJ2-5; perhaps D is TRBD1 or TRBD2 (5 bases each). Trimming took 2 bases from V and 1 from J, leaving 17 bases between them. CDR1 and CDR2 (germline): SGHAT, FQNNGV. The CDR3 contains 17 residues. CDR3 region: CASSLRDLGPAQETQYF. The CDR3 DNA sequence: TGTGCCAGCAGCTTAAGGGACCTAGGGCCCGCCCAAGAGACCCAGTACTTC.